This T cell receptor beta chain was recorded in a study of identifying expanded T cells in peripheral blood. Trimming took 8 bases from V and 1 from J; bases not matched to a gene: 9. This CDR3 region has 15 residues. Germline values: CDR1 LNHDA, CDR2 SQIVND (reference sequence). The data were produced by immunoSEQ multiplex PCR, yet TCRdb's version contains in-frame clones alone and is incomplete. The data show approximately 120,000 clones, about 87% seen once. The sequencing input was blood. The chain couples TRBV19 to TRBJ1-1; 8 positions match TRBD1. The source of this sequence is a person between 18 and 75 years old in good health. CDR3 in amino acids: CASASQGAGNTEAFF. The CDR3, as DNA: TGTGCCAGTGCCAGCCAGGGGGCAGGGAACACTGAAGCTTTCTTT.